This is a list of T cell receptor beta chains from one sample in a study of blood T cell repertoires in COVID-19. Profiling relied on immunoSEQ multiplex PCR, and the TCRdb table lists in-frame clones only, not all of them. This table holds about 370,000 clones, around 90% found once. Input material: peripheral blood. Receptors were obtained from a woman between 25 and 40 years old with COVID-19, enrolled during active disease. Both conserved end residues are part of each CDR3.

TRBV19 CASSERTGYGYTF
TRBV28 CASGAGDQPQHF
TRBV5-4 CASSLERYNEQFF
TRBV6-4 CASSAGTAAIGYTF
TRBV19 CASSYRQGNYNEQFF
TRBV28 CASSSGALGTGELFF
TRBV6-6 CASSYSQNYGYTF
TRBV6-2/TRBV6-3 CASSYEDRGASYEQYF
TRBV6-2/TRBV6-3 CASSSHRGTYNEQFF
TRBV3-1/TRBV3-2 CASSLLRGLAGGEQFF
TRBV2 CASGGGEGYEQYF
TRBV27 CASRKITNSRDRGHGYTF
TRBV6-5 CASTDPARDHYGYTF
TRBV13 CASRAASTDTQYF
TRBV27 CASSLWNSGQAYF
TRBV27 CASSLGTGSRNEQFF
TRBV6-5 CASSLRRGTYEQYF
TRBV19 CASSILQGRAEAFF
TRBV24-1 CATSDLQDRRGETQYF
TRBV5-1 CASAREAGSTNEKLFF
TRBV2 CASTPQGAGNGEQYF
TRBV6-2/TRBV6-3 CASSFLGSFTYYGYTF
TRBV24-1 CATSRTGDDNEQFF
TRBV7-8 CASSPRGRSSYEQYF